This passage covers 25 T cell receptor beta chains from one sample sequenced in a study of T cells after yellow fever vaccination. TCRdb redid the calling of the 5' RACE reads with MiXCR, one entry per CDR3 protein. The sample includes fewer than 350,000 distinct CDR3 sequences, roughly 3.5% of them seen just once. The source was PBMCs, collected on the day of the yellow fever booster vaccination. The receptors were sampled from a man aged 18 to 30 who received the YFV17D yellow fever vaccine.

The gene calls are TRBV6-6 and TRBJ2-7; D gene ambiguous. CDR3 length equals 12 residues. V was pared by 3 bases and J by 6 bases, with 9 bases between. Germline V gives CDR1 MNHNY, CDR2 SVGAGI (reference sequence). In DNA, the CDR3 is TGTGCCAGCAGTTATACCGATGGCGAGCAGTACGTC. Encoded protein: CASSYTDGEQYV.

This clonotype came up a few times. The gene calls are TRBV27 and TRBJ1-6; a possible D gene is TRBD1 (6 bases). The CDR3 has 16 residues. Germline V gene data show CDR1 as MNHEY and CDR2 as SMNVEV (reference sequence). The V end was cut by 6 bases, the J end by 5 bases, with 17 bases between. CDR3 DNA sequence: TGTGCCAGCAGGCCCCAGGGAGGGGGAAATAATTCACCCCTCCACTTT. Encoded protein: CASRPQGGGNNSPLHF.

This clonotype was recorded at least ten times. The chain has TRBV7-2 and TRBJ2-7; 10 bases are a match to TRBD2. This CDR3 spans 15 amino acids. V lost 3 bases, J lost 2 bases, and 4 bases stayed unmatched. Germline lookup yields CDR1 SGHTA and CDR2 FQGNSA. CDR3 in amino acids: CASSFTSGAAYEQYV. CDR3 coding DNA: TGTGCCAGCAGCTTTACTAGCGGGGCCGCCTACGAGCAGTACGTC.

This clonotype was counted at least ten times. This sequence joins TRBV25-1 and TRBJ2-1, with D maybe TRBD1 (5 bases). Germline V gene lookup returns CDR1 MGHDK and CDR2 SYGVNS. The CDR3 length is 11 residues. With 4 bases removed from V and 9 bases from J, the gap between germline ends came to 7 bases. The CDR3 sequence: CASSVRGEQFF. The CDR3 region has the DNA TGTGCCAGCAGTGTTAGGGGTGAGCAGTTCTTC.

Many counts were recorded for this clonotype. The V gene is TRBV5-1, the J gene TRBJ2-3; D tentatively reads TRBD1 or TRBD2 (5 bases each). Trimming shortened V by 3 bases and J by 2 bases, and 16 bases separated the two germline ends. CDR1 is SGHRS, CDR2 YFSETQ, per germline. The CDR3 covers 16 residues. The CDR3 region is CASSWAPGRDTDTQYF. The CDR3 DNA reads TGCGCCAGCAGCTGGGCGCCGGGACGGGACACAGATACGCAGTATTTT.

This clonotype occurred many times. This chain links TRBV6-2 or TRBV6-3 with TRBJ2-7; 10 nucleotides match TRBD1. The length of the CDR3 is 14 residues. From germline, CDR1 is MNHEY and CDR2 SVGEGT. Trimming cost V 8 bases and J 6 bases; bases outside gene matches: 10. CDR3 in amino acids: CASERGQGFFEQYV. The CDR3 DNA reads TGTGCCAGCGAGAGGGGACAGGGGTTTTTCGAGCAGTACGTC.

The CDR3 region is CASSSLTGNYGYTF. DNA of the CDR3: TGTGCCAGCAGTTCTCTTACAGGAAACTATGGCTACACCTTC. The chain couples TRBV7-2 to TRBJ1-2; D possibly corresponds to TRBD1 (5 bases). The germline V and J ends were trimmed by 6 bases and 2 bases, with 13 bases remaining between them. From germline, CDR1 is SGHTA and CDR2 FQGNSA. The CDR3 has 14 residues.

Of note for this clonotype: This may arise from a read error, as a much more abundant clone is one base away. The rearrangement uses TRBV5-5 and TRBJ1-5, with D unresolved. The germline V gene has CDR1 SGHKS and CDR2 YYEKEE (reference sequence). Trimming removed 4 bases at V and 4 bases at J, with 15 bases between. CDR3 length: 15 amino acids. CDR3: CASSVTGSLNQPQHF. CDR3 DNA sequence: TGTGCCAGCAGCGTGACGGGGTCCCTTAATCAGCCCCAGCATTTT. Variable domain in full (rest from reference TRBV5-5 and TRBJ1-5): DAGVTQSPTHLIKTRGQQVTLRCSPISGHKSVSWYQQVLGQGPQFIFQYYEKEERGRGNFPDRFSARQFPNYSSELNVNALLLGDSALYLCASSVTGSLNQPQHFGDGTRLSIL.

This clonotype occurred many times. The CDR3 DNA reads TGTGCCAGCAGCTTGTCAGGGTCGAACACCGGGGAGCTGTTTTTT. Residues: CASSLSGSNTGELFF. The chain employs TRBV5-5 and TRBJ2-2, with TRBD1 as a possible D gene (5 bases). From germline, CDR1 is SGHKS and CDR2 YYEKEE (reference sequence). Trimming shortened V by 1 base and J by 0 bases, and 7 bases separated the two germline ends. CDR3 length equals 15 residues.

This clonotype occurred many times. The chain joins TRBV5-5 to TRBJ2-5, with D perhaps TRBD2 (6 bases). CDR1 and CDR2 from the germline V gene are SGHKS and YYEKEE (reference sequence). The CDR3 is made up of 13 amino acids. The V end lost 1 base, the J end lost 7 bases, and 11 bases lay between the germline ends. The CDR3 here is CASSLWEDGTQYF. For the CDR3, the DNA is TGTGCCAGCAGCTTGTGGGAGGATGGGACCCAGTACTTC.

This clonotype came up a few times. The CDR3 is CASSRSNSYNEQFF. DNA of the CDR3: TGCGCCAGCAGCCGGAGTAACTCCTACAATGAGCAGTTCTTC. The V and J genes are TRBV5-1 and TRBJ2-1, with D unresolved. Germline values: CDR1 SGHRS, CDR2 YFSETQ. This CDR3 contains 14 residues. V was shortened by 4 bases and J by 0 bases, with 8 bases between the two germline ends. Combining the CDR3 with reference TRBV5-1 and TRBJ2-1 gives the whole variable domain KAGVTQTPRYLIKTRGQQVTLSCSPISGHRSVSWYQQTPGQGLQFLFEYFSETQRNKGNFPGRFSGRQFSNSRSEMNVSTLELGDSALYLCASSRSNSYNEQFFGPGTRLTVL.

This clonotype was observed many times. The genes are TRBV20-1 and TRBJ1-1; D call uncertain. Between the trimmed V and J ends, which lost 7 bases and 4 bases, there was a span of 16 bases. The germline CDR1 and CDR2 sequences are DFQATT and SNEGSKA (reference sequence). This CDR3 spans 13 amino acids. CDR3 in amino acids: CSGSRSFATEAFF. CDR3 DNA sequence: TGCAGTGGGTCCAGGAGTTTTGCCACTGAAGCTTTCTTT.

This clonotype was detected only a few times. This rearrangement joins TRBV19 to TRBJ2-6; no reliable D call. Germline CDR1 is LNHDA and CDR2 is SQIVND (reference sequence). The CDR3 covers 13 residues. The CDR3 bases are TGTGCTGTTAGAGGAACTGGGGCCAACGTCCTGACTTTC. It specifies CAVRGTGANVLTF.

This clonotype was observed at least ten times. This chain links TRBV27 with TRBJ2-2, with 13 positions matching TRBD2. CDR3 length equals 16 residues. The ends lost 3 bases at V and 5 bases at J; junction bases unmatched: 3. CDR1 and CDR2 (germline): MNHEY, SMNVEV (reference sequence). CDR3 protein: CASSFGTSGVTGELFF. The CDR3 DNA reads TGTGCCAGCAGTTTTGGGACTAGCGGGGTAACCGGGGAGCTGTTTTTT.

This clonotype was recorded at least ten times. The V call is TRBV5-6, the J call TRBJ1-5; no firm D call. Germline V CDR1 and CDR2: SGHDT, YYEEEE. Trimming shortened V by 0 bases and J by 0 bases, and 4 bases separated the two germline ends. The CDR3 has 14 residues. CDR3 DNA sequence: TGTGCCAGCAGCTTGGACGGTAGCAATCAGCCCCAGCATTTT. As protein: CASSLDGSNQPQHF.

This clonotype was found a few times. V usage is TRBV6-5 and J usage is TRBJ2-1; D is unresolved. The germline gives CDR1 MNHEY, CDR2 SVGAGI. Trimming pared 2 bases from V and 7 bases from J, leaving 9 bases between. The CDR3 is made up of 13 amino acids. Written as DNA, the CDR3 is TGTGCCAGCAGTTACGGGCCCGGGAATGAGCAGTTCTTC. It translates to CASSYGPGNEQFF.

V usage is TRBV20-1 and J usage is TRBJ1-1; D unclear. Trimming shortened V by 3 bases and J by 1 base, and 6 bases separated the two germline ends. This CDR3 has 12 amino acids. The germline CDR1 and CDR2 sequences are DFQATT and SNEGSKA (reference sequence). CDR3 sequence reads: CSASRRNTEAFF. In DNA, the CDR3 is TGCAGTGCTAGCAGGAGGAACACTGAAGCTTTCTTT.

This clonotype was seen many times. The chain employs TRBV20-1 and TRBJ1-1; D not resolved. This CDR3 is built from 11 residues. The germline V and J ends were trimmed by 6 bases and 5 bases, with 10 bases remaining between them. Germline loops: CDR1 DFQATT, CDR2 SNEGSKA (reference sequence). CDR3 residues: CSAPFQTEAFF. CDR3 nucleotides: TGCAGTGCCCCGTTTCAGACTGAAGCTTTCTTT.

The chain is built from TRBV2 and TRBJ1-1; D is undetermined. The CDR3 is 16 amino acids. V was cut by 5 bases and J by 3 bases, with 19 bases left in between. The germline CDR1 and CDR2 sequences are SNHLY and FYNNEI. The CDR3 loop reads CASSLGFSDRDTEAFF. CDR3 bases: TGTGCCAGCAGTTTGGGGTTTTCGGACCGGGACACTGAAGCTTTCTTT.

The rearrangement links TRBV7-6 to TRBJ2-1; maybe TRBD2 (6 bases). V lost 5 bases, J lost 7 bases, and 15 bases lay in between. Germline loops: CDR1 SGHVS, CDR2 FNYEAQ. The CDR3 is made up of 14 amino acids. The CDR3 spells CASSPQSLANEQFF. In DNA form, the CDR3 reads TGTGCCAGCAGCCCTCAGAGCCTAGCGAATGAGCAGTTCTTC.

This clonotype was detected ten times or more. The CDR3 nucleotides read TGTGCCAGCAGGGTTAAGACCCCTAGGTCCCCCTACAATGAGCAGTTCTTC. Translation gives CASRVKTPRSPYNEQFF. The chain joins TRBV6-2 or TRBV6-3 to TRBJ2-1, with D unclear. The CDR3 length is 17 residues. Trimming took 6 bases from V and 2 from J, leaving 20 bases between them. Germline loops: CDR1 MNHEY, CDR2 SVGEGT.

In this sample, this clonotype turned up many times. J is TRBJ2-1 and V is TRBV6-1, with TRBD1 as a possible D gene (6 bases). Germline CDR1 reads MNHNS; CDR2 reads SASEGT. The CDR3 covers 14 residues. V dropped 6 bases and J dropped 0 bases, with 9 bases sitting between them. CDR3 bases: TGTGCCAGCAGACAGGGTTACTCCTACAATGAGCAGTTCTTC. Translating it yields CASRQGYSYNEQFF.

The chain employs TRBV4-2 and TRBJ2-5; 8 bases fit TRBD1. V was pared by 1 base and J by 5 bases, with 6 bases of the junction left unmatched. Germline loops: CDR1 LGHNA, CDR2 YNFKEQ. The CDR3 totals 15 residues. The CDR3: CASSQGTGKGETQYF. The DNA for the CDR3 is TGTGCCAGCAGCCAAGGGACAGGGAAGGGGGAGACCCAGTACTTC.

There are many counts of this clonotype. The chain recombines TRBV20-1 with TRBJ2-1; 11 bases map to TRBD1. V was clipped by 0 bases and J by 6 bases; unmatched bases: 4. The CDR3 has 15 residues. Germline V gene data show CDR1 as DFQATT and CDR2 as SNEGSKA (reference sequence). CDR3: CSARDGGTGGNEQFF. CDR3 bases: TGCAGTGCTAGAGATGGAGGGACAGGGGGCAATGAGCAGTTCTTC.

This clonotype was seen many times. The genes are TRBV5-1 and TRBJ2-1; possibly TRBD1 for D (6 bases). Trimming cost V 5 bases and J 3 bases, with 12 bases left between them. The CDR3 length is 14 residues. From germline, CDR1 is SGHRS and CDR2 YFSETQ. The CDR3 coding sequence is TGCGCCAGCAGTCCCGGGACAAACTACAATGAGCAGTTCTTC. Translating gives CASSPGTNYNEQFF.